The 9 T cell receptor beta chains below come from one sample, sequenced in a study of shared clonotypes between healthy human individuals. Only in-frame clones appear in the TCRdb table, and some are missing; sequencing was by immunoSEQ multiplex PCR. The data show hundreds of thousands of clones, with around 72% seen just once and around 1.8% held by the top ten. The sample consisted of memory CD4+ T cells sorted from blood. Subset meaning: CD45RA-negative fraction. The receptor set was obtained from a woman in her 30s in good health.

V gene TRBV4-2 combines with J gene TRBJ2-1; 7 bases match TRBD1. The CDR3 runs 13 residues. Germline V gene data show CDR1 as LGHNA and CDR2 as YNFKEQ. V was pared by 1 base and J by 15 bases, with 9 bases of the junction left unmatched. CDR3 DNA: TGTGCCAGCAGCCAAGTGGGACAGAGCCTAAGGTTCTTC. Its translation: CASSQVGQSLRFF.

This clone occurred a few times. V usage is TRBV19 and J usage is TRBJ2-2; tentatively, D is TRBD2 (5 bases). The CDR3 totals 14 residues. Trimming removed 10 bases from V and 0 bases from J, with 12 bases in between. Looked up from germline, CDR1 is LNHDA and CDR2 is SQIVND (reference sequence). The CDR3 DNA reads as TGTGCCACCAGACGGGGATCGAACACCGGGGAGCTGTTTTTT. Its translation is CATRRGSNTGELFF.

The rearrangement links TRBV28 to TRBJ1-5; no definite D call. This CDR3 has 14 amino acids. Trimming stripped 7 bases from V and 4 bases from J, with 14 bases between. Germline assignment: CDR1 MDHEN and CDR2 SYDVKM. This CDR3 reads CASTPKGRNQPQHF. DNA of the CDR3: TGTGCCAGCACCCCTAAAGGAAGAAATCAGCCCCAGCATTTT.

The V call is TRBV28, the J call TRBJ1-2, with TRBD1 matching 9 bases. With V trimmed by 5 bases and J by 6 bases, 7 bases remained unmatched. The CDR3 is 14 amino acids. Germline values: CDR1 MDHEN, CDR2 SYDVKM. The CDR3 loop reads CASSRPRTGDGYTF. The CDR3 DNA sequence: TGTGCCAGCAGTCGCCCCCGGACAGGGGATGGCTACACCTTC.

The chain employs TRBV12-5 and TRBJ2-1; the D gene is possibly TRBD1 (7 bases). The germline V gene encodes CDR1 LGHNT and CDR2 FRNRAP. V was shortened by 1 base and J by 7 bases, with 20 bases between the two germline ends. The CDR3 is made up of 17 amino acids. The CDR3 DNA is TGTGCTAGTGGTTTGGAGGGGGCGGGACTCGGAGCGAATGAGCAGTTCTTC. It is translated as CASGLEGAGLGANEQFF.

The chain is built from TRBV2 and TRBJ2-1, with TRBD1 as a possible D gene (5 bases). This CDR3 is built from 13 residues. Germline lookup yields CDR1 SNHLY and CDR2 FYNNEI. The CDR3 region is CASCVGPYNEQFF. As DNA, the CDR3 is TGTGCTTCATGCGTGGGGCCCTACAATGAGCAGTTCTTC.

Concerning this clone itself: Other DNA sequences of this sample code for an identical CDR3. J is TRBJ1-2 and V is TRBV7-2; 11 nucleotides agree with TRBD1. The V segment lost 5 bases and the J segment 4 bases; nucleotides outside the gene matches: 6. Germline CDR1 reads SGHTA; CDR2 reads FQGNSA. CDR3 size: 15 residues. The CDR3 spells CASSIGTGGSYGYTF. In DNA, the CDR3 is TGTGCCAGCAGCATCGGGACAGGGGGTTCCTATGGCTACACCTTC.

This chain joins TRBV9 and TRBJ2-7; D not certain. From germline, CDR1 is SGDLS and CDR2 YYNGEE. With 3 bases removed from V and 4 bases from J, the gap between germline ends came to 14 bases. The CDR3 runs 14 residues. Here the CDR3 reads CASSEVPLGYEQYF. The CDR3 DNA follows: TGTGCCAGCAGCGAAGTCCCGCTAGGTTACGAGCAGTACTTC.

This clone occurred a few times. This chain uses TRBV19 with TRBJ2-2; D might be TRBD1 or TRBD2, each matching 5 bases. CDR1 and CDR2 (germline): LNHDA, SQIVND (reference sequence). CDR3 length: 16 amino acids. V was pared by 3 bases and J by 0 bases, with 11 bases between. CDR3 DNA: TGTGCCAGTAGTATTCGATCGGGACCGAACACCGGGGAGCTGTTTTTT. As protein: CASSIRSGPNTGELFF.